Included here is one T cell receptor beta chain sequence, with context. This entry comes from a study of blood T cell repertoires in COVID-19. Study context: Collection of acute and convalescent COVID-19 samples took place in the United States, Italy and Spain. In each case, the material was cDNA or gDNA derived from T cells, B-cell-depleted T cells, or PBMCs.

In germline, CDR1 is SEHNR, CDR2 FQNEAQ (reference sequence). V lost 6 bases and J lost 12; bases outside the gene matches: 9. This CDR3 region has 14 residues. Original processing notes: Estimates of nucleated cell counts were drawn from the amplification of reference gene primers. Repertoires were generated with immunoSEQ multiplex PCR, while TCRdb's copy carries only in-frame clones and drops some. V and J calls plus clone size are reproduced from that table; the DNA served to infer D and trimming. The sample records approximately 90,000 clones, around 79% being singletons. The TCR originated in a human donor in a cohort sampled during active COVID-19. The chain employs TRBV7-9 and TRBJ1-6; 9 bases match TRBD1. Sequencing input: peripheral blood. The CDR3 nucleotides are TGTGCCAGCAGTCCCGGGACAGGGTTACAACCCCTCCACTTT. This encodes CASSPGTGLQPLHF.